This T cell receptor (beta chain) was observed in a study of T cell responses to AZD1222 COVID-19 vaccine. Points from the study as a whole: It was only a handful of AZD1222 recipients who were seropositive at baseline.

TCRdb keeps only in-frame clones here, not all; method: immunoSEQ multiplex PCR. The sample has over 150,000 clones; approximately 87% are singletons. Trimming shortened V by 3 bases and J by 1 base, and 16 bases separated the two germline ends. Germline V gene lookup returns CDR1 GTSNPN and CDR2 SVGIG (reference sequence). The CDR3 has 16 amino acids. This clone appeared a single time. Its antigen is not known. The clonotype comes from an adult in good health. The specimen was peripheral blood, collected on day 0 of MenACWY control vaccination. The rearrangement links TRBV30 to TRBJ1-5, with D perhaps matching TRBD1 (6 bases). This CDR3 is CAWRSETGRSNQPQHF. As DNA, the CDR3 is TGTGCCTGGAGATCAGAAACAGGGAGGAGCAATCAGCCCCAGCATTTT.